The source of this T cell receptor beta chain is a study of blood T cell repertoires in COVID-19. CDR1 and CDR2 (germline): SGHTA, FQGTGA. The CDR3 spans 15 residues. Trimming took 1 base from V and 4 from J, leaving 12 bases between them. Some clones are missing from TCRdb's copy, which holds only in-frame ones; the method was immunoSEQ multiplex PCR. The sample has over 50,000 clones, approximately 81% seen once. The TCR sequence derives from a man in his 60s with COVID-19, enrolled during active disease. Material: peripheral blood. The genes are TRBV7-3 and TRBJ2-3; D unclear. This CDR3 is CASSLIFRLPDTQYF. For the CDR3, the DNA is TGTGCCAGCAGCTTAATATTTCGTCTACCAGATACGCAGTATTTT. Complete variable domain (other parts from reference TRBV7-3 and TRBJ2-3): GAGVSQTPSNKVTEKGKYVELRCDPISGHTALYWYRQSLGQGPEFLIYFQGTGAADDSGLPNDRFFAVRPEGSVSTLKIQRTERGDSAVYLCASSLIFRLPDTQYFGPGTRLTVL.